This T cell receptor (beta chain) was profiled in a study of vaccination and CD4 T cells after COVID-19. Background on the study: Sampling after COVID took place at a median of about 91 days (range 35 to 161) following diagnosis. Investigators stimulated cells with overlapping spike peptides drawn from SARS-CoV-2, HCoV-NL63, HCoV-OC43 and HCoV-229E.

With regard to this clonotype: Its antigen is as yet unknown.

The Oncomine TCR Beta short-read assay sequenced DNA from cultured CD4+ T cells. The source of extracted genomic DNA was cultured CD4+ T cells. TCRdb independently ran MiXCR on the PCR reads; one entry per CDR3 protein. The table shows over 11,000 distinct CDR3 sequences, with roughly 26% occurring only once. As for treatment: 10-day PBMC culture with coronavirus spike peptide pools or control peptides (ViraFEST assay). Germline CDR1 is MDHEN and CDR2 is SYDVKM. There are 16 residues in the CDR3. The V and J ends lost 8 bases and 4 bases, in that order; junction bases with no gene match: 9. The rearrangement uses TRBV28 and TRBJ1-3; 12 nucleotides agree with TRBD1. This sequence was found in a human donor who had recovered from COVID-19. The sequenced sample was CD4+ T cells from blood, cultured in vitro, obtained after SARS-CoV-2 vaccination. CDR3 nucleotide sequence: TGTGCCAGCCGACCAATGGGGACAGGGGGCGGAAACACCATATATTTT. Translation gives CASRPMGTGGGNTIYF.